This T cell receptor (beta chain) derives from a study of CD8+CD57+ T cells in acquired aplastic anemia. Whole-study results and caveats: Simpson's diversity of CD8+ cells was not significantly different in patients compared with controls.

The use of genomic DNA as template underpinned the TCR beta VDJ and CDR3 profiling. Using its own MiXCR run on the reads, TCRdb lists one record per CDR3 protein. In the table there are 100,000 to 150,000 distinct CDR3 sequences, less than 45% of which are singletons. V was trimmed by 0 bases and J by 6 bases, leaving 18 bases between them. Germline-derived CDR1 and CDR2 are SGHAT and FQNNGV. The CDR3 length is 17 residues. At least ten counts were recorded for this clonotype. What it recognizes is unknown. This chain links TRBV11-2 with TRBJ1-5; the D gene is possibly TRBD1 (5 bases). The sequenced sample was sorted CD4+, CD8+, or CD8+CD57+ T cells (not recorded which) from PBMCs. This receptor was identified in a human donor in good health, serving as a control. CDR3 residues: CASSLDAGLLLGQPQHF. CDR3 coding DNA: TGTGCCAGCAGCTTAGACGCAGGGTTACTCCTTGGTCAGCCCCAGCATTTT.